Listed below are T cell receptor beta chains from one sample, sequenced in a study of T-cell reconstitution after alpha-beta-depleted transplantation in children. TCRdb used MiXCR to reprocess the PCR reads, holding one entry per CDR3 protein. The data contain 45,000 or so distinct CDR3 sequences, roughly 52% of them seen just once; the ten biggest clones take up roughly two fifths. The sample was peripheral blood, taken before TCRalphabeta/CD19-depleted stem cell transplant. Every receptor here comes from a boy under two years old with SCID, due to receive a stem cell transplant. Each CDR3 is given with its conserved first and last residue. The D gene is left open where the match is weak. Some rows have no size entry. The others give once, few or many, or a class for an expanded clone.

clone_size j_call d_call v_call cdr3_aa cdr3_nt
. TRBJ2-1 . TRBV6-1 CASSEGGGQFF TGTGCCAGCAGTGAAGGAGGTGGGCAGTTCTTC
. TRBJ1-2 . TRBV12-3/TRBV12-4 CVSSSNYGYTF TGTGTCAGCAGTTCGAACTATGGCTACACCTTC
few TRBJ2-7 . TRBV5-6 CASSRQVLKAGEQYF TGTGCCAGCAGCCGACAGGTCCTAAAAGCCGGCGAGCAGTACTTC
few TRBJ2-6 . TRBV6-4 CASSAGQSSGANVLTF TGTGCCAGCAGCGCGGGACAGAGCTCTGGGGCCAACGTCCTGACTTTC
. TRBJ2-3 TRBD2 TRBV7-6 CASSFGLAGVDTQYF TGTGCCAGCAGCTTTGGACTAGCGGGGGTAGATACGCAGTATTTT
. TRBJ2-1 TRBD2 TRBV7-2 CASSPPGEGYEQFF TGTGCCAGCAGCCCCCCGGGGGAGGGCTATGAGCAGTTCTTC
. TRBJ1-6 . TRBV7-3 CASSSRVPNSPLHF TGTGCCAGCAGCTCTCGGGTCCCTAATTCACCCCTCCACTTT
. TRBJ2-3 . TRBV10-3 CAISEPYQGRQTVSTSTDTQYF TGTGCCATCAGTGAGCCTTATCAGGGGAGACAGACGGTTTCCACTAGCACAGATACGCAGTATTTT
medium-sized TRBJ2-1 . TRBV7-9 CASSLGPASSLTNEQFF TGTGCCAGCAGCTTGGGCCCCGCGTCGTCCCTTACGAATGAGCAGTTCTTC
few TRBJ2-7 . TRBV5-6 CASSLLRRTHYEQYF TGTGCCAGCAGCTTGTTGAGACGGACCCACTACGAGCAGTACTTC
many TRBJ2-5 . TRBV5-1 CASSFRTVQETQYF TGCGCCAGCAGCTTCCGGACAGTCCAAGAGACCCAGTACTTC
few TRBJ2-3 TRBD2 TRBV7-8 CASSRSGGARDTQYF TGTGCCAGCAGCCGTAGCGGGGGGGCCAGGGATACGCAGTATTTT
. TRBJ2-1 . TRBV7-2 CASSPGTPSSYNEQFF TGTGCCAGCAGCCCCGGGACGCCGAGCTCCTACAATGAGCAGTTCTTC
once TRBJ1-5 . TRBV7-2 CASSPGRPDNQPQHF TGTGCCAGCAGCCCCGGCCGGCCGGACAATCAGCCCCAGCATTTT